Given below is one TCR beta chain in context. It lacks a known antigen. Per-base qualities were not stored, and no clone one base away is much larger. Including the terminal cysteine and phenylalanine, the CDR3 comprises 13 residues. Just the 39-base CDR3 DNA is kept, in frame starting at base 1. V lost 4 bases and J lost 6 bases; the stretch between them is 10 bases long. Per the germline V gene, SGHDN is the CDR1 and FVKESK is the CDR2. The sample comes from a study of CD8 T cells in Susac syndrome (dated by TCRdb to between 2018 and 2020). About the study as a whole: Repertoire sequencing was used to test whether CD8+ T cell activation and differentiation in Susac syndrome was antigen driven.

RNA was extracted using the RNeasy kit, and about 0.45 to 1 ug of the RNA was reverse transcribed with random hexamers. The immunoSEQ multiplex PCR assay, covering 54 Vbeta and 13 Jbeta segments, was used to amplify TCR beta CDR3 regions. PCR amplification bias was corrected by using a synthetic template baseline for primer optimization and computational correction. The study's own analysis went as follows. Reads were annotated to V, D and J genes per IMGT and analyzed with immunoSEQ Analyzer, keeping only productive sequences. To calculate clonality, Shannon entropy was normalized by log2 of the number of productive unique sequences and then subtracted from one. For each patient and control, public and private clones were evaluated among the 100 most prevalent clones. A clone was defined as Susac-specific if it was absent from the healthy and MS cohorts, from roughly 990 published viral clones and from other ImmuneACCESS disease sequences. TCRdb handled the public reads itself, with Q25 trimming in fastp and clone calling in MiXCR, and kept productive beta chains. Each CDR3 protein appears once, grouped with its most common genes and DNA. These V and J calls derive from TCRdb rather than the authors' analysis. This sample has approximately 150,000 distinct CDR3 sequences in its table, and roughly 95% of those were observed once. Of the sample, approximately 0.12% falls within the top ten clones.

Beyond this particular receptor, the publication reports: The number of individuals in the TCR sequencing and HLA analysis was acknowledged as relatively small.

Peripheral blood CD8+ and CD4+ T cells from healthy donors, Susac syndrome patients and multiple sclerosis patients were profiled using high-throughput TCR beta sequencing. Treatment-naive patients with stable or active relapsing-remitting disease fulfilling revised McDonald criteria were used as multiple sclerosis controls. Bulk CD8+ and CD4+ T cells were purified by magnetic negative isolation, whereas CD8+ TEMRA cells were enriched by FACS. Blood was collected in EDTA tubes and processed within 24 hours, with PBMCs isolated through density gradient centrifugation. PBMCs intended for TCR sequencing were frozen in liquid nitrogen and were later thawed in a 37 degrees C water bath. Purity of sorted or isolated CD4+, CD8+ and CD8+ TEMRA cells was at least 90%.

Sequencing was performed on CD4+ T cells from PBMCs. This sequence uses TRBV14 and TRBJ1-5; the D gene is not confidently resolved. This clonotype was obtained from a human donor with multiple sclerosis. CDR3 loop: CASSPLPGQPQHF. The DNA is as follows: TGTGCCAGCAGCCCTTTACCCGGTCAGCCCCAGCATTTT.